This T cell receptor beta chain was retrieved from a study of cytomegalovirus exposure and HLA in healthy donors. On the study more broadly: Researchers found that roughly 77% of over 350 genotyped donors fell within the Caucasian-associated ancestry cluster.

This CDR3 region has 17 residues. Per germline, CDR1 LNHDA and CDR2 SQIVND (reference sequence). Trimming left V 0 bases short and J 5 bases short, with 14 bases between. Regarding the study as a whole: When analyzed later, a missense DCLRE1C variant was found to be linked to TCR beta V- and J-gene trimming.

Primers for the PCR totalled 60 Vbeta and 13 Jbeta. TCRdb's table, derived via immunoSEQ multiplex PCR, lists solely in-frame clones and lacks some. The repertoire holds 90,000 to 150,000 clones, about 80% seen once, with approximately 2.4% in the top ten. In the case of this clone: What it binds is not known.

The TCR sequence derives from a female donor in good health and CMV-seronegative. Sequencing was performed on PBMCs. The rearrangement joins TRBV19 to TRBJ1-6; D not resolved. The CDR3 loop reads CASSIDQTAQDNSPLHF. As DNA, the CDR3 is TGTGCCAGTAGTATAGATCAAACAGCTCAGGATAATTCACCCCTCCACTTT. The variable domain in full, with the rest retrieved from reference TRBV19 and TRBJ1-6, is DGGITQSPKYLFRKEGQNVTLSCEQNLNHDAMYWYRQDPGQGLRLIYYSQIVNDFQKGDIAEGYSVSREKKESFPLTVTSAQKNPTAFYLCASSIDQTAQDNSPLHFGNGTRLTVT.